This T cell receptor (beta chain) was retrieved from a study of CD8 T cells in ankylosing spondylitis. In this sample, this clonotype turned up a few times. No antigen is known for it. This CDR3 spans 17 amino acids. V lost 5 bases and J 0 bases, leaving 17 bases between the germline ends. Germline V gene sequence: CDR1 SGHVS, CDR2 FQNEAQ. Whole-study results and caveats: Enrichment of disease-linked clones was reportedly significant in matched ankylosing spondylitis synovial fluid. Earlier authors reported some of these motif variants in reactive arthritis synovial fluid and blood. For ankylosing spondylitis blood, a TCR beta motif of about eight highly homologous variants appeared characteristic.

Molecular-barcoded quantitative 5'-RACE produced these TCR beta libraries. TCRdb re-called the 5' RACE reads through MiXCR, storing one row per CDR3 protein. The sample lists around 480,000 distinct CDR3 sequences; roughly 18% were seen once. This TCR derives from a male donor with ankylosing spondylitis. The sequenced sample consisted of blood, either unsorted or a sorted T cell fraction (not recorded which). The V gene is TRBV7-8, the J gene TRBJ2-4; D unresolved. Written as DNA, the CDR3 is TGTGCCAGCAGCCCCACCGAGTCGAGCCTAGCCAAAAACATTCAGTACTTC. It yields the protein CASSPTESSLAKNIQYF.